This passage covers 9 T cell receptor beta chains from one sample sequenced in a study of shared clonotypes between healthy human individuals. Libraries were prepared by immunoSEQ multiplex PCR; TCRdb keeps only in-frame clonotypes and omits some of them. Counted here are 1,500,000 or so clones, roughly 98.5% occurring once; the ten biggest clones make up roughly 0.36%. The sequenced sample was naive CD4+ T cells sorted from blood. Subset described: CD45RA+ positively selected. The receptors were sampled from a man aged 25-45 years in good health.

The chain combines TRBV30 with TRBJ2-1; TRBD2 aligns across 10 bases. J lost 6 bases, V lost 2 bases, and 7 bases had no gene match. The CDR3 consists of 15 residues. Germline CDR1 is GTSNPN and CDR2 is SVGIG (reference sequence). CDR3 nucleotide sequence: TGTGCCTGGAGTATAAGGGGACTAGCGCTCAATGAGCAGTTCTTC. Protein: CAWSIRGLALNEQFF. Looking up the rest from reference TRBV30 and TRBJ2-1 gives the full variable domain: SQTIHQWPATLVQPVGSPLSLECTVEGTSNPNLYWYRQAAGRGLQLLFYSVGIGQISSEVPQNLSASRPQDRQFILSSKKLLLSDSGFYLCAWSIRGLALNEQFFGPGTRLTVL.

V is TRBV7-9 and J is TRBJ2-1, with D hard to call. This CDR3 has 14 residues. CDR1 and CDR2 (germline): SEHNR, FQNEAQ (reference sequence). V lost 6 bases and J 0 bases, leaving 9 bases between the germline ends. CDR3 loop: CASRRRSSYNEQFF. In DNA, the CDR3 is TGTGCCAGCAGACGACGTAGCTCCTACAATGAGCAGTTCTTC.

The chain uses TRBV5-1 and TRBJ2-1; maybe TRBD2 (5 bases). The CDR3 loop spans 13 amino acids. The ends were cut back, 0 bases at V and 8 bases at J, with 9 bases in the middle. Germline CDR1 is SGHRS and CDR2 is YFSETQ. CDR3: CASSLGTSDEQFF. CDR3 in DNA: TGCGCCAGCAGCTTGGGTACTAGTGATGAGCAGTTCTTC.

The table lists this clone with a count of one. The chain employs TRBV7-9 and TRBJ2-5; 9 bases match TRBD1. Per germline, CDR1 SEHNR and CDR2 FQNEAQ (reference sequence). This CDR3 has 17 amino acids. The J segment lost 5 bases and the V segment lost 3 bases, leaving 13 bases of the junction unmatched. CDR3 sequence reads: CASSFGQGTLLVETQYF. The DNA for the CDR3 is TGTGCCAGCAGCTTCGGACAGGGGACTCTTTTGGTGGAGACCCAGTACTTC.

This chain's CDR3 is CASPQRGTGSSYEQYF. The CDR3 bases are TGTGCCAGCCCCCAACGGGGGACAGGGAGTTCCTACGAGCAGTACTTC. The chain couples TRBV2 to TRBJ2-7, with TRBD1 matching over 9 bases. Germline V lookup: CDR1 SNHLY, CDR2 FYNNEI. This CDR3 has 16 amino acids. V was pared by 8 bases and J by 1 base, with 12 bases of the junction left unmatched.

The chain's CDR3 is CASSVAGKLFF. The CDR3 DNA follows: TGTGCCAGTAGTGTCGCTGGGAAACTGTTTTTT. The genes are TRBV19 and TRBJ1-4, with no clear D. The length of the CDR3 is 11 residues. CDR1 and CDR2 (germline): LNHDA, SQIVND (reference sequence). Trimming removed 5 bases at V and 11 bases at J, with 9 bases between.

The rearrangement links TRBV28 to TRBJ2-2; D gene uncertain. Germline CDR1 MDHEN, CDR2 SYDVKM. V was trimmed by 2 bases and J by 10 bases, leaving 14 bases between them. CDR3 size: 14 residues. CDR3: CASSLTAGPQELFF. The CDR3, as DNA: TGTGCCAGCAGTTTAACAGCAGGACCGCAGGAGCTGTTTTTT. The full variable domain, in which reference TRBV28 and TRBJ2-2 provide the parts outside the CDR3, is DVKVTQSSRYLVKRTGEKVFLECVQDMDHENMFWYRQDPGLGLRLIYFSYDVKMKEKGDIPEGYSVSREKKERFSLILESASTNQTSMYLCASSLTAGPQELFFGEGSRLTVL.

In regard to this clone: The sample contains more than one DNA sequence encoding this CDR3. The rearrangement links TRBV7-9 to TRBJ2-2, with D unresolved. The CDR3 covers 14 residues. CDR1 and CDR2 (germline): SEHNR, FQNEAQ (reference sequence). The V end was cut by 0 bases, the J end by 4 bases, with 6 bases between. The DNA of the CDR3 is TGTGCCAGCAGCTTAGCGGGGATCACCGGGGAGCTGTTTTTT. Amino acids: CASSLAGITGELFF. Drawing the rest from reference TRBV7-9 and TRBJ2-2, the complete variable domain is DTGVSQNPRHKITKRGQNVTFRCDPISEHNRLYWYRQTLGQGPEFLTYFQNEAQLEKSRLLSDRFSAERPKGSFSTLEIQRTEQGDSAMYLCASSLAGITGELFFGEGSRLTVL.

This chain joins TRBV5-8 and TRBJ2-1; TRBD1 agrees at 7 bases. V trimming: 4 bases; J trimming: 3 bases; junction bases outside the gene matches: 4. Germline values: CDR1 SGHTS, CDR2 YDEGEE. CDR3 size: 14 residues. CDR3 loop: CASSPGTDYNEQFF. In DNA, the CDR3 is TGTGCCAGCAGCCCCGGGACAGACTACAATGAGCAGTTCTTC. The whole variable domain, remainder taken from reference TRBV5-8 and TRBJ2-1, is EAGVTQSPTHLIKTRGQQATLRCSPISGHTSVYWYQQALGLGLQFLLWYDEGEERNRGNFPPRFSGRQFPNYSSELNVNALELEDSALYLCASSPGTDYNEQFFGPGTRLTVL.